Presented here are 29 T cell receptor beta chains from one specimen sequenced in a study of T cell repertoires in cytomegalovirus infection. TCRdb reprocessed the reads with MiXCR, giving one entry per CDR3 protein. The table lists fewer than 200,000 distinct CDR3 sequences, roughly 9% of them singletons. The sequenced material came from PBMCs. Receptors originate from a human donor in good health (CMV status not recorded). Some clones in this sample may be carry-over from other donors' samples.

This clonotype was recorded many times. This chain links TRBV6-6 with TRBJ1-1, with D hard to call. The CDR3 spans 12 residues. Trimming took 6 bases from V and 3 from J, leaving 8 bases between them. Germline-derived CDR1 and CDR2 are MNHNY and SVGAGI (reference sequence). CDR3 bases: TGTGCCAGCAGATGGGAAGACACTGAAGCTTTCTTT. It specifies CASRWEDTEAFF.

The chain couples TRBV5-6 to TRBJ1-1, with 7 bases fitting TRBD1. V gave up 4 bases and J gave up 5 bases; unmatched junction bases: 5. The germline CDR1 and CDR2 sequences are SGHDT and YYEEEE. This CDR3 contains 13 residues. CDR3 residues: CASSLDRDTEAFF. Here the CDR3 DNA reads TGTGCCAGCAGCCTCGACAGGGATACTGAAGCTTTCTTT.

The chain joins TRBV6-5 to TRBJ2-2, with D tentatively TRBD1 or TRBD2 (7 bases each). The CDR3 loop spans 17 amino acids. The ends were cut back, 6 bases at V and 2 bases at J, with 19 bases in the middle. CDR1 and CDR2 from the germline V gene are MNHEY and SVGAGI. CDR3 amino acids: CASRAGGRGENTGELFF. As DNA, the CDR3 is TGTGCCAGCAGGGCAGGGGGTCGGGGGGAAAACACCGGGGAGCTGTTTTTT.

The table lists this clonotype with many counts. This CDR3 reads CASSPDRVASPLHF. The CDR3 nucleotides are TGTGCCAGCAGCCCGGACAGGGTGGCTTCACCCCTCCACTTT. V and J are TRBV7-2 and TRBJ1-6; 8 bases are a match to TRBD1. Germline loops: CDR1 SGHTA, CDR2 FQGNSA. The ends lost 5 bases at V and 9 bases at J; junction bases unmatched: 6. This CDR3 contains 14 residues.

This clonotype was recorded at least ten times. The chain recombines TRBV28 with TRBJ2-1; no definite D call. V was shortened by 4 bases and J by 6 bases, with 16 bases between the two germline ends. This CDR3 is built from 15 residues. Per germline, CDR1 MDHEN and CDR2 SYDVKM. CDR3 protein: CASSSISRPTNEQFF. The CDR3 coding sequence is TGTGCCAGCAGTTCCATCAGTAGACCTACCAATGAGCAGTTCTTC.

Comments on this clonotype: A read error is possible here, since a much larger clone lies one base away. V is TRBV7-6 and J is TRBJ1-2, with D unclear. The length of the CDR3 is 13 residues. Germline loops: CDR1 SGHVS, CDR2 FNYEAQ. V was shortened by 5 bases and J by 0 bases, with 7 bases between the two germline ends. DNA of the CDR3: TGTGCCAGCAGCCATCAGTCTAACTATGGCTACACCTTC. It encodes CASSHQSNYGYTF.

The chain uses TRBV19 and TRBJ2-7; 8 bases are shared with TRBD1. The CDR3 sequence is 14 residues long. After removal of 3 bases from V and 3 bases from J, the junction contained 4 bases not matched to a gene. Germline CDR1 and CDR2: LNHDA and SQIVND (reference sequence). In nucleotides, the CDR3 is TGTGCCAGTAGTATCGGACAGGGTTACTACGAGCAGTACTTC. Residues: CASSIGQGYYEQYF.

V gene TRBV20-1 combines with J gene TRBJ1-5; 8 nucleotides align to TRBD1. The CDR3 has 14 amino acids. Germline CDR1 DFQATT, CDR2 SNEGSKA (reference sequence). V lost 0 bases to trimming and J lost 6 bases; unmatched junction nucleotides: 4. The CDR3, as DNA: TGCAGTGCTAGAGAAGCAGGGGGCCGTCAGCCCCAGCATTTT. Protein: CSAREAGGRQPQHF.

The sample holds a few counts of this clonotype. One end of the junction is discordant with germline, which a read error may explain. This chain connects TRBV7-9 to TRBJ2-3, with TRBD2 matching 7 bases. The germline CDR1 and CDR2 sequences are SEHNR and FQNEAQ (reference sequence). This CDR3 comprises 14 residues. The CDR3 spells CASSLARASGAFHF. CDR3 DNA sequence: TGTGCCAGCAGCTTAGCGAGGGCCAGCGGGGCCTTTCATTTT.

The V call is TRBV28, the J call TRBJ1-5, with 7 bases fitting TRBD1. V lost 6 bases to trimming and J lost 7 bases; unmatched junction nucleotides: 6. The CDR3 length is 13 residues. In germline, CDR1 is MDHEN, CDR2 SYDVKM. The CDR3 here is CASRTGLVQPQHF. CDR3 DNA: TGTGCCAGCAGGACAGGGTTGGTCCAGCCCCAGCATTTT.

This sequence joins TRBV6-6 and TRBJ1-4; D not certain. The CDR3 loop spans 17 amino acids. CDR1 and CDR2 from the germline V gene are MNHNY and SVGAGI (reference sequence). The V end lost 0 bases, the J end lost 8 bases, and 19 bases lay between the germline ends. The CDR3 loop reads CASSYSTGTRPTEKLFF. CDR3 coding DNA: TGTGCCAGCAGTTACTCGACGGGAACCCGACCGACGGAAAAACTGTTTTTT.

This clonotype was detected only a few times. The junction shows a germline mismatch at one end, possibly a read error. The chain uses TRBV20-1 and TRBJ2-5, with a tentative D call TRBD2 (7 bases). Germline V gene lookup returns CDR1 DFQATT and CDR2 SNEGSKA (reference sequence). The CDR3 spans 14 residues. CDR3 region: CSAREGGSGETQYF. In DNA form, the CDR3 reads TGCAGTGCTCGAGAAGGGGGTAGCGGGGAGACCCAGTACTTC.

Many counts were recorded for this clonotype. CDR3 residues: CASSPYEGYNYGYTF. DNA for the CDR3: TGTGCCAGCAGCCCATATGAGGGTTATAACTATGGCTACACCTTC. The chain uses TRBV7-2 and TRBJ1-2, with D unresolved. Trimming stripped 5 bases from V and 1 base from J, with 14 bases between. The V gene's germline CDR1 is SGHTA and CDR2 FQGNSA. The CDR3 is made up of 15 amino acids. Together with reference TRBV7-2 and TRBJ1-2, the CDR3 gives the full variable domain: GAGVSQSPSNKVTEKGKDVELRCDPISGHTALYWYRQSLGQGLEFLIYFQGNSAPDKSGLPSDRFSAERTGGSVSTLTIQRTQQEDSAVYLCASSPYEGYNYGYTFGSGTRLTVV.

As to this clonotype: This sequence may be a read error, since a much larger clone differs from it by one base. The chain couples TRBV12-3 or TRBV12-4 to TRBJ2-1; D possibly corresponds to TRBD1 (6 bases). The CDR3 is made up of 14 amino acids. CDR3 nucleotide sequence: TGTGCCAGCAGTGCAGGGGTCCCCTACCATGAGCAGTTCTTC. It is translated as CASSAGVPYHEQFF.

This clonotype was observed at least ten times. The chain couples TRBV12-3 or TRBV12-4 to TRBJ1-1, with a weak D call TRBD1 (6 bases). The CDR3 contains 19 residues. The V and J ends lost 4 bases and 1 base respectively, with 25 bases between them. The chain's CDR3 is CASSSSVWVGGDRNTEAFF. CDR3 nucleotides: TGTGCCAGCAGTTCCTCCGTTTGGGTAGGGGGAGACCGGAACACTGAAGCTTTCTTT.

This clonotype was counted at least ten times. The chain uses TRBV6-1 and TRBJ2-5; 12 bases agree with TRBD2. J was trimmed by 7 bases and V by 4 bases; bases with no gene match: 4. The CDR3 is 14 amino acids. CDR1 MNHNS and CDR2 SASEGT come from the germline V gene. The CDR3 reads CASSVTSGRGTQYF. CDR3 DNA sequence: TGTGCCAGCAGTGTGACTAGCGGGAGAGGGACCCAGTACTTC.

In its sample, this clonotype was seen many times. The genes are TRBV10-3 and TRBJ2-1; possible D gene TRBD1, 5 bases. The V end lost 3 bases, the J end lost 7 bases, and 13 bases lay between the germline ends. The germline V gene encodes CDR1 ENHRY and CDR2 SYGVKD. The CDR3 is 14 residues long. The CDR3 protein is CAISEPRDANEQFF. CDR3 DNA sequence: TGTGCCATCAGTGAACCCAGGGATGCGAATGAGCAGTTCTTC.

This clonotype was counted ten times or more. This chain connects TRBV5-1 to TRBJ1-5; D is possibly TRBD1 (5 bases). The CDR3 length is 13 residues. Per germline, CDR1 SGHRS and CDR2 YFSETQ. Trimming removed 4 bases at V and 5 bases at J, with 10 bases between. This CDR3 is CASSPAGDQPQHF. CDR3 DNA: TGCGCCAGCAGCCCGGCGGGGGATCAGCCCCAGCATTTT.

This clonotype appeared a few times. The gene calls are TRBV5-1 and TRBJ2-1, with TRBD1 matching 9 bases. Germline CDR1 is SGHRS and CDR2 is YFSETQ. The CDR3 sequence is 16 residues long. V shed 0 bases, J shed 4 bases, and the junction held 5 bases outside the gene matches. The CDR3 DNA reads TGCGCCAGCAGCTTGGAGGGACAGGGACCTTACAATGAGCAGTTCTTC. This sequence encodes CASSLEGQGPYNEQFF.

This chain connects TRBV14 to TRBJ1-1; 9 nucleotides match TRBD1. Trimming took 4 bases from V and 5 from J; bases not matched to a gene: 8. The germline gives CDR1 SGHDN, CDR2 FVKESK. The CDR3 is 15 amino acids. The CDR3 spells CASSRSTGGWTEAFF. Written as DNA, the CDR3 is TGTGCCAGCAGCCGATCCACAGGGGGCTGGACTGAAGCTTTCTTT.

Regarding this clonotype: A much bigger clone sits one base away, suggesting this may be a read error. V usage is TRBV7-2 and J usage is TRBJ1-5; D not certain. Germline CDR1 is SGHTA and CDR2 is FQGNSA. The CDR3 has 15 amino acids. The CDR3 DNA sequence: TGTGCCACCAGCTTATGGGCAGAAAGCAATCAGCCCCAGCATTTT. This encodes CATSLWAESNQPQHF.

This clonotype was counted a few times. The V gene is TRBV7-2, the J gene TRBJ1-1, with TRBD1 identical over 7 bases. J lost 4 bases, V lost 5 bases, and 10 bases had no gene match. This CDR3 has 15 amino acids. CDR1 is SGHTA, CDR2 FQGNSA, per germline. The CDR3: CASSQTTGLGTEAFF. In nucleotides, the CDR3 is TGTGCCAGCAGCCAGACGACAGGGCTGGGCACTGAAGCTTTCTTT.

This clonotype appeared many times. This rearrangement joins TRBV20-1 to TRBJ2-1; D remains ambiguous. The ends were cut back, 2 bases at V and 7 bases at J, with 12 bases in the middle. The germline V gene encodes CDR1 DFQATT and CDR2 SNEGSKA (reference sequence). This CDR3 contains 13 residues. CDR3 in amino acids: CSARLPDGNEQFF. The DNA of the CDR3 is TGCAGTGCTAGATTGCCAGATGGGAATGAGCAGTTCTTC.

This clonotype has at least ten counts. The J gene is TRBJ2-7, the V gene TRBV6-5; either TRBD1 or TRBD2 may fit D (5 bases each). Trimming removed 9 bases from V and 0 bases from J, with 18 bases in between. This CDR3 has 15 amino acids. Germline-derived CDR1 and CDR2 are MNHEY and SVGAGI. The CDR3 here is CASKPGPANSYEQYF. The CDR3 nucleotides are TGTGCCAGTAAACCGGGACCCGCGAACTCCTACGAGCAGTACTTC.

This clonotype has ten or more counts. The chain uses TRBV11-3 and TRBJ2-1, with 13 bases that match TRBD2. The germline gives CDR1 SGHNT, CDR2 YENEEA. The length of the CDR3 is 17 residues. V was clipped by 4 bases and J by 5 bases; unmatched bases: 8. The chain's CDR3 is CASSSLAGGPGNNEQFF. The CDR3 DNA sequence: TGTGCCAGCAGCTCACTAGCGGGAGGGCCGGGGAACAATGAGCAGTTCTTC. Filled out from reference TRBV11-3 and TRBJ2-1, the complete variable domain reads EAGVVQSPRYKIIEKKQPVAFWCNPISGHNTLYWYLQNLGQGPELLIRYENEEAVDDSQLPKDRFSAERLKGVDSTLKIQPAELGDSAVYLCASSSLAGGPGNNEQFFGPGTRLTVL.

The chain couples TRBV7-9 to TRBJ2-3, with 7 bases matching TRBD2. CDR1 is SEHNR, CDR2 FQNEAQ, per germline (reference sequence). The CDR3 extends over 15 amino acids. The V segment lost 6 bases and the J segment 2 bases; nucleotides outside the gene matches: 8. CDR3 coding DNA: TGTGCCAGCAGGCAAGCACTAGCGCACACAGATACGCAGTATTTT. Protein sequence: CASRQALAHTDTQYF.

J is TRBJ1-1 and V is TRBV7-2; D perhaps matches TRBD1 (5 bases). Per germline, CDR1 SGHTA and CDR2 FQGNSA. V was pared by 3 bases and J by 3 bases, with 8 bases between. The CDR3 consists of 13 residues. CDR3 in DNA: TGTGCCAGCAGCTTGACAGAATACACTGAAGCTTTCTTT. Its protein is CASSLTEYTEAFF.

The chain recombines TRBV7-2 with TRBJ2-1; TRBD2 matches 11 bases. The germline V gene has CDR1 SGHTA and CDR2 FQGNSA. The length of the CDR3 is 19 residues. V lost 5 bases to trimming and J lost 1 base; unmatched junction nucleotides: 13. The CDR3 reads CASSQRRTSGWGSYNEQFF. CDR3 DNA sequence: TGTGCCAGCAGCCAACGCCGGACTAGCGGGTGGGGTTCCTACAATGAGCAGTTCTTC.

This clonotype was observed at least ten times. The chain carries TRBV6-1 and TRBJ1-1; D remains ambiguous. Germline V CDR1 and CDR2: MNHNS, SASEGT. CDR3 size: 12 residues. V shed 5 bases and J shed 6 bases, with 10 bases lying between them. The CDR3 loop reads CASSLRPAEAFF. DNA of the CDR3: TGTGCCAGCAGTCTCCGGCCTGCTGAAGCTTTCTTT.